This TCR beta chain was captured in a study of blood T cells in healthy people across ages. Study-wide points: Compared with aged donors, long-lived donors showed fewer expanded clones, suggesting selection.

This clonotype was recorded once. Its specificity is not known. CDR1 and CDR2 from the germline V gene are SGHAT and FQNNGV. The length of the CDR3 is 12 residues. V was pared by 8 bases and J by 4 bases, with 11 bases between. Primed by a sample-barcoded 5' primer and a J-beta primer mix, a second PCR proceeded for about 6 to 12 cycles. There were at least 3 million CDR3-containing paired-end reads obtained from each sample. TCRdb analysed the 5' RACE reads with MiXCR anew, one entry per CDR3 protein. The repertoire consists of roughly 2 million distinct CDR3 sequences, with around 50% occurring once and the leading ten covering around 2.1%. RNA extraction gave at least 5.5 micrograms of total RNA per sample.

The V and J genes are TRBV11-2 and TRBJ1-2; D possibly corresponds to TRBD1 (5 bases). The TCR originated in a woman aged 40-49 years in good health. Material: blood. The CDR3 protein is CASGDGLYGYTF. CDR3 in DNA: TGTGCCAGCGGGGACGGTCTCTATGGCTACACCTTC. The full variable domain, completed using reference TRBV11-2 and TRBJ1-2, is EAGVAQSPRYKIIEKRQSVAFWCNPISGHATLYWYQQILGQGPKLLIQFQNNGVVDDSQLPKDRFSAERLKGVDSTLKIQPAKLEDSAVYLCASGDGLYGYTFGSGTRLTVV.